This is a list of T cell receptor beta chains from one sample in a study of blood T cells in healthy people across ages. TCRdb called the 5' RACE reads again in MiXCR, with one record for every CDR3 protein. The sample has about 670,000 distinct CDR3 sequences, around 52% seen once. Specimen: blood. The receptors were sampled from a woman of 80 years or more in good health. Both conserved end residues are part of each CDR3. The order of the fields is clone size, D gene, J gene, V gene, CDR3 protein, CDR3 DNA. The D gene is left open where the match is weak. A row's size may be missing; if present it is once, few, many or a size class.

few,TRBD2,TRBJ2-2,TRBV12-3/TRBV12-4,CASRETSGGDYTGELFF,TGTGCCAGCAGAGAGACTAGCGGGGGGGATTACACCGGGGAGCTGTTTTTT
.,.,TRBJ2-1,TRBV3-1,CASSQVLGQLDRHEQFF,TGTGCCAGCAGCCAAGTTCTAGGACAGTTGGATCGCCATGAGCAGTTCTTC
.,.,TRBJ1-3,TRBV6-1,CASQESGNTIYF,TGTGCCAGCCAAGAGTCGGGAAACACCATATATTTT
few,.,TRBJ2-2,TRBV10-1,CASSEEGEGAELFF,TGCGCCAGCAGTGAGGAGGGGGAAGGGGCTGAGCTGTTTTTT
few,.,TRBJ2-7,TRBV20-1,CSARDLFGGRSYEQYF,TGCAGTGCTAGAGATCTTTTTGGCGGGCGCTCCTACGAGCAGTACTTC
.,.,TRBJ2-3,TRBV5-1,CASSPSGLDTQYF,TGCGCCAGCAGCCCCTCCGGCCTTGATACGCAGTATTTT
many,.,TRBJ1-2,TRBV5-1,CASSLEGGYGYTF,TGCGCCAGCAGCTTGGAGGGAGGCTATGGCTACACCTTC
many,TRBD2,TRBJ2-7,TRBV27,CASSATSGNYEQYF,TGTGCCAGCAGTGCGACTAGCGGTAACTACGAGCAGTACTTC
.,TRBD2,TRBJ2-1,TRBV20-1,CSASRGGRHNNEQFF,TGCAGTGCTTCCCGCGGGGGGAGACACAACAATGAGCAGTTCTTC
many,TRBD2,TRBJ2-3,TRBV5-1,CASSPGLAVDTQYF,TGCGCCAGCAGCCCCGGACTAGCGGTAGATACGCAGTATTTT
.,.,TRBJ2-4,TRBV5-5,CASSFPEMAKNIQYF,TGTGCCAGCAGCTTCCCCGAGATGGCCAAAAACATTCAGTACTTC
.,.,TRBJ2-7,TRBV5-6,CASSGGDGGPLYEQYF,TGTGCCAGCAGCGGTGGGGACGGCGGCCCCCTCTACGAGCAGTACTTC
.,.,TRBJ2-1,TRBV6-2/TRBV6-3,CATRGLVASSYNEQFF,TGTGCCACCCGAGGCCTAGTCGCCAGCTCCTACAATGAGCAGTTCTTC
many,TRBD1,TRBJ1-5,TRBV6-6,CATRQGRQPQHF,TGTGCCACCCGACAGGGGCGGCAGCCCCAGCATTTT
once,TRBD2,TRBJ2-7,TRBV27,CASRSGLAPYEQYF,TGTGCCAGCAGGTCTGGACTAGCTCCATACGAGCAGTACTTC
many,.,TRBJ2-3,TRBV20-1,CSARRDGFTDTQYF,TGCAGTGCTAGGAGGGACGGCTTCACAGATACGCAGTATTTT
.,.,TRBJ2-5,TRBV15,CATSRDIGETQYF,TGTGCCACCAGCAGAGATATCGGCGAGACCCAGTACTTC
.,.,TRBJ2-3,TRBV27,CASSLSDNGGPSDTQYF,TGTGCCAGCAGTTTATCTGACAACGGGGGGCCATCAGATACGCAGTATTTT
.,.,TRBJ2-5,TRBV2,CATTQIRRGGETQYF,TGTGCCACCACCCAGATCCGGCGTGGGGGGGAGACCCAGTACTTC
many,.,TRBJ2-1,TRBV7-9,CASSLGGQADNEQFF,TGTGCCAGCAGCTTAGGGGGTCAGGCTGACAATGAGCAGTTCTTC
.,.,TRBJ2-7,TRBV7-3,CASSLRPQGDLDEQYF,TGTGCCAGCAGCTTAAGGCCCCAGGGGGACTTAGACGAGCAGTACTTC
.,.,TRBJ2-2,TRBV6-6,CASRPRAYYTGELFF,TGTGCCAGCAGGCCCCGGGCATACTACACCGGGGAGCTGTTTTTT
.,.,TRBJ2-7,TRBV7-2,CASSLEGRSYEQYF,TGTGCCAGCAGCTTAGAAGGCAGGTCCTACGAGCAGTACTTC
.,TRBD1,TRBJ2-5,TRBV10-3,CAISESWDRGGNEQYF,TGTGCCATCAGTGAGTCTTGGGACAGGGGGGGCAATGAGCAGTACTTC
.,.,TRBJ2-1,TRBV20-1,CSARSPQGFDNEQFF,TGCAGTGCTCGATCCCCGCAGGGGTTCGACAATGAGCAGTTCTTC
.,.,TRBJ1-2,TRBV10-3,CAISESWDTYQYGYTF,TGTGCCATCAGTGAGTCTTGGGACACCTACCAATATGGCTACACCTTC
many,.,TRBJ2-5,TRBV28,CASSLVGLPQYF,TGTGCCAGCTCCTTAGTTGGCCTGCCCCAGTACTTC
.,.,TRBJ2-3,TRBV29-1,CSVGGAGTDTQYF,TGCAGCGTTGGGGGGGCCGGCACAGATACGCAGTATTTT
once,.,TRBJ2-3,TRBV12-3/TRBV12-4,CASNRLGADTQYF,TGTGCCAGCAACAGACTGGGTGCAGATACGCAGTATTTT
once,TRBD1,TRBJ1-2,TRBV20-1,CSGGTEYGYTF,TGCAGCGGGGGGACAGAATATGGCTACACCTTC